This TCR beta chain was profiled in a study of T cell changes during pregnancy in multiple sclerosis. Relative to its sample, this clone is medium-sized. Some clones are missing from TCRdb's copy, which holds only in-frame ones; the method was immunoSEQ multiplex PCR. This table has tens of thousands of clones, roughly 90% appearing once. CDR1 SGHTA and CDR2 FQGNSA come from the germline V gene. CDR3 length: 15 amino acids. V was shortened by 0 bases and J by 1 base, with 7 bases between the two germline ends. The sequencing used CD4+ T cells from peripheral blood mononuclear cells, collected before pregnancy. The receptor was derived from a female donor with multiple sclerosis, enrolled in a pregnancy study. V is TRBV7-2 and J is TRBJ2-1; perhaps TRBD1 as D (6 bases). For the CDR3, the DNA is TGTGCCAGCAGCTTAGCGACAGGATCCTACAATGAGCAGTTCTTC. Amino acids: CASSLATGSYNEQFF.